Listed below are T cell receptor beta chains from one sample, sequenced in a study of OX40 agonist ivuxolimab in advanced cancers. Repertoires were generated with immunoSEQ multiplex PCR, while TCRdb's copy carries only in-frame clones and drops some. The table lists approximately 87,000 clones, roughly 88% of them singletons. The source was CD4+ or CD8+ T cells sorted from blood, collected in a trial of the OX40 agonist ivuxolimab. These receptors all stem from an adult with an advanced solid tumor such as melanoma, head and neck, liver or kidney cancer. The conserved cysteine and the conserved F or W are not part of the CDR3 here. Fields, in order: V gene, J gene, CDR3 protein.

V gene: TRBV29-1; J gene: TRBJ2-3; CDR3 protein: SVGDCSELSTDTQY
V gene: TRBV2; J gene: TRBJ1-2; CDR3 protein: ASSGQGVYYGYT
V gene: TRBV10-2; J gene: TRBJ1-4; CDR3 protein: ASTTGGGEKLF
V gene: TRBV30; J gene: TRBJ2-5; CDR3 protein: AWSRGLETQY
V gene: TRBV6-1; J gene: TRBJ2-3; CDR3 protein: ASRLAGGGTDTQY
V gene: TRBV9; J gene: TRBJ2-2; CDR3 protein: ASSVGRPLGGELF
V gene: TRBV6-1; J gene: TRBJ2-3; CDR3 protein: ASSDQGAPGTDTQY
V gene: TRBV6-5; J gene: TRBJ2-5; CDR3 protein: ASSDRTGKTQY
V gene: TRBV30; J gene: TRBJ2-5; CDR3 protein: AWSRPTSGLQETQY
V gene: TRBV5-1; J gene: TRBJ2-1; CDR3 protein: ASSLTSGRAGNEQF
V gene: TRBV18; J gene: TRBJ2-1; CDR3 protein: ASSRESGGKQF
V gene: TRBV27; J gene: TRBJ1-1; CDR3 protein: ASSSWGSPEAF
V gene: TRBV28; J gene: TRBJ2-7; CDR3 protein: ASSLSPTGPYYEQY
V gene: TRBV29-1; J gene: TRBJ1-2; CDR3 protein: SVRQWDGDGYT
V gene: TRBV9; J gene: TRBJ2-2; CDR3 protein: ASTRTGNTGELF
V gene: TRBV7-2; J gene: TRBJ2-4; CDR3 protein: ASSLRIAGDGNIQY
V gene: TRBV27; J gene: TRBJ2-1; CDR3 protein: ASSFIRLAGLDEQF
V gene: TRBV7-9; J gene: TRBJ1-1; CDR3 protein: ASSLEVNTEAF
V gene: TRBV2; J gene: TRBJ1-1; CDR3 protein: ASMMDGNTEAF
V gene: TRBV6-4; J gene: TRBJ2-2; CDR3 protein: ASSDSASGTGELF
V gene: TRBV19; J gene: TRBJ2-7; CDR3 protein: ASSSISGTTYEQY
V gene: TRBV14; J gene: TRBJ2-7; CDR3 protein: ASSQDRGLAGNIGYEQY
V gene: TRBV6-6; J gene: TRBJ2-1; CDR3 protein: ASMPRREVWNEQF
V gene: TRBV4-1; J gene: TRBJ1-5; CDR3 protein: ASSQVLVSGSSNQPQH
V gene: TRBV5-8; J gene: TRBJ2-2; CDR3 protein: ASSQRTSSGELF
V gene: TRBV7-8; J gene: TRBJ2-7; CDR3 protein: ASSNPSGYEQY
V gene: TRBV7-2; J gene: TRBJ1-5; CDR3 protein: ASSLGSGYSNQPQH
V gene: TRBV7-2; J gene: TRBJ1-2; CDR3 protein: ASSFGQSLGGYT
V gene: TRBV18; J gene: TRBJ2-5; CDR3 protein: ASSPGEGETQY
V gene: TRBV6-1; J gene: TRBJ2-1; CDR3 protein: ASRQDPFYNEQF
V gene: TRBV19; J gene: TRBJ2-3; CDR3 protein: ASTPGISTDTQY
V gene: TRBV15; J gene: TRBJ2-1; CDR3 protein: ATSRDRLDNEQF
V gene: TRBV7-2; J gene: TRBJ1-1; CDR3 protein: ASSTLGWNTEAF
V gene: TRBV9; J gene: TRBJ2-5; CDR3 protein: ASSAGLLETQY
V gene: TRBV7-2; J gene: TRBJ2-3; CDR3 protein: ASSLKRGYADTQY
V gene: TRBV6-5; J gene: TRBJ1-3; CDR3 protein: ASSSRQGGGNTIY
V gene: TRBV6-5; J gene: TRBJ1-2; CDR3 protein: ASSYDSYYGYT
V gene: TRBV6-5; J gene: TRBJ2-5; CDR3 protein: ASSSGFPHQETQY
V gene: TRBV10-1; J gene: TRBJ2-3; CDR3 protein: ASSESGHPSTDTQY
V gene: TRBV5-1; J gene: TRBJ2-1; CDR3 protein: ASSLGNWGDNEQF
V gene: TRBV6-1; J gene: TRBJ1-2; CDR3 protein: ASSGSRVYGYT
V gene: TRBV11-3; J gene: TRBJ2-2; CDR3 protein: ASSLADGNTGELF
V gene: TRBV11-1; J gene: TRBJ1-1; CDR3 protein: ASSLLWGAEAF
V gene: TRBV10-3; J gene: TRBJ2-3; CDR3 protein: AIGPNTDTQY
V gene: TRBV2; J gene: TRBJ2-5; CDR3 protein: ASSGTARETQY
V gene: TRBV19; J gene: TRBJ1-5; CDR3 protein: ASSRTGGNQPQH
V gene: TRBV9; J gene: TRBJ1-2; CDR3 protein: ASSVGTVFQGTYGYT
V gene: TRBV7-3; J gene: TRBJ2-3; CDR3 protein: ASSLTAGGPADTQY
V gene: TRBV7-6; J gene: TRBJ2-3; CDR3 protein: ASSLGPTDTQY
V gene: TRBV29-1; J gene: TRBJ1-1; CDR3 protein: SVDRTPMNTEAF